This TCR beta chain came from a study of HIV-infected patients and healthy controls. TCRdb fed the 5' RACE reads into MiXCR, producing one record per CDR3 protein. The sample records 55,000 to 70,000 distinct CDR3 sequences, roughly a fifth being singletons. Germline CDR1 reads PRHDT; CDR2 reads FYEKMQ (reference sequence). CDR3 length: 15 residues. V was pared by 2 bases and J by 8 bases, with 6 bases of the junction left unmatched. This clonotype has a handful of counts. The TCR originated in a human donor in good health. This chain connects TRBV13 to TRBJ2-4; 10 bases map to TRBD1. Sequenced sample: CD4+ T cells from blood. The DNA for the CDR3 is TGTGCCAGCAGCTTAACCGGGACAGGGGTGGACATTCAGTACTTC. As protein: CASSLTGTGVDIQYF.